The rows below give T cell receptor beta chains drawn from one sample of a study of T-cell memory formation after mild COVID-19. TCRdb used MiXCR to reprocess the 5' RACE reads, holding one entry per CDR3 protein. The sample lists approximately 580,000 distinct CDR3 sequences, just over 20% seen once, with around an eighth in the top ten. The sequenced material came from PBMCs or a T cell subset sorted from them (not recorded which). All receptors come from an adult woman who had mild COVID-19 (a few samples of this study predate the infection). Cell type and time point are not known. The CDR3 runs from the conserved cysteine through the conserved F or W. The D gene is left open where the match is weak. Clone size is given for some rows only: seen once, a few or many times, or a class if the clone is expanded.

clone_size	v_call	j_call	d_call	cdr3_aa	cdr3_nt
.	TRBV11-1	TRBJ1-1	.	CASRSGTKNTEAFF	TGTGCCAGCAGATCCGGGACAAAGAACACTGAAGCTTTCTTT
.	TRBV7-9	TRBJ1-5	.	CASSVGGDQPQHF	TGTGCCAGCAGTGTAGGGGGGGATCAGCCCCAGCATTTT
few	TRBV27	TRBJ2-7	.	CASSLVGQGHYEQYF	TGTGCCAGCAGTTTAGTTGGCCAGGGGCATTACGAGCAGTACTTC
.	TRBV7-9	TRBJ1-4	.	CASSNTSGTEKLFF	TGTGCCAGCAGCAACACGAGTGGGACGGAGAAACTGTTTTTT
.	TRBV5-5	TRBJ2-1	TRBD2	CASSLTSGGFIEQFF	TGTGCCAGCAGCTTGACTAGCGGGGGTTTCATTGAGCAGTTCTTC
once	TRBV7-9	TRBJ1-1	TRBD1	CASSAIGQGPVEAFF	TGTGCCAGCAGCGCCATAGGACAGGGGCCAGTGGAAGCTTTCTTT
few	TRBV29-1	TRBJ2-3	.	CSVPPFDGTQYF	TGCAGCGTTCCCCCTTTTGATGGGACGCAGTATTTT
many	TRBV7-6	TRBJ2-7	TRBD1	CASSFRAGQGSYEQYF	TGTGCCAGCAGCTTTAGGGCCGGACAGGGTTCCTACGAGCAGTACTTC
many	TRBV7-9	TRBJ1-1	.	CASSLSGGTGEAFF	TGTGCCAGCAGCTTAAGCGGTGGAACCGGTGAAGCTTTCTTT
many	TRBV12-3/TRBV12-4	TRBJ2-7	TRBD2	CASSPQAVAGKSYEQYF	TGTGCCAGCAGCCCCCAGGCCGTAGCGGGAAAGTCCTACGAGCAGTACTTC
many	TRBV5-5	TRBJ2-2	.	CASSLAPSPNTGELFF	TGTGCCAGCAGCTTGGCTCCATCCCCCAACACCGGGGAGCTGTTTTTT
.	TRBV12-3/TRBV12-4	TRBJ1-6	.	CASSRSTSGTYNSPLHF	TGTGCCAGCAGTAGATCGACCTCCGGGACCTATAATTCACCCCTCCACTTT
.	TRBV20-1	TRBJ2-7	TRBD2	CSARTASGYPYEQYF	TGCAGTGCTAGAACGGCTAGCGGGTACCCCTACGAGCAGTACTTC
few	TRBV5-1	TRBJ1-2	.	CASSLDGQYGGYTF	TGCGCCAGCAGCTTGGACGGGCAGTACGGGGGCTACACCTTC
once	TRBV15	TRBJ1-5	.	CATSRDRGASRDQPQHF	TGTGCCACCAGCAGAGATCGGGGGGCGAGTCGCGATCAGCCCCAGCATTTT
.	TRBV24-1	TRBJ1-2	.	CATTYGYTF	TGTGCCACCACCTATGGCTACACCTTC
.	TRBV4-2	TRBJ1-1	TRBD1	CASSQEQGANTEAFF	TGTGCCAGCAGCCAAGAACAGGGGGCAAACACTGAAGCTTTCTTT
few	TRBV7-6	TRBJ2-1	.	CASSLDKYYNEQFF	TGTGCCAGCAGCTTAGACAAGTACTACAATGAGCAGTTCTTC
few	TRBV4-1	TRBJ2-2	.	CASSRRATRGRGPINTGELFF	TGCGCCAGCAGCCGCAGAGCGACTCGAGGCAGGGGTCCTATCAACACCGGGGAGCTGTTTTTT
.	TRBV27	TRBJ1-5	.	CASSRGGRGGQPQHF	TGTGCCAGCAGTCGAGGGGGTCGAGGAGGTCAGCCCCAGCATTTT
few	TRBV9	TRBJ2-2	.	CASSPRLGDTGELFF	TGTGCCAGCAGCCCGAGGCTAGGGGACACCGGGGAGCTGTTTTTT
.	TRBV4-3	TRBJ2-1	.	CASSQDSDRSSYNEQFF	TGCGCCAGCAGCCAAGATTCCGACCGCAGCTCCTACAATGAGCAGTTCTTC
many	TRBV21-1	TRBJ2-1	.	CASSPDRSSYNEQFF	TGTGCCAGCAGCCCGGACAGGAGCTCCTACAATGAGCAGTTCTTC
few	TRBV11-2	TRBJ1-1	TRBD1	CASRTPFQGANTEAFF	TGTGCCAGCAGGACCCCGTTCCAGGGGGCAAACACTGAAGCTTTCTTT
.	TRBV12-3/TRBV12-4	TRBJ1-1	.	CASSRGWGTEAFF	TGTGCCAGCAGTAGGGGCTGGGGGACTGAAGCTTTCTTT
.	TRBV20-1	TRBJ2-7	TRBD2	CSARVGTSDYEQYF	TGCAGTGCTAGAGTTGGGACTAGCGACTACGAGCAGTACTTC
.	TRBV7-8	TRBJ2-7	.	CASSLAGTSLSEQYF	TGTGCCAGCAGCTTAGCCGGGACTTCACTCTCCGAGCAGTACTTC
many	TRBV25-1	TRBJ2-1	.	CATRESSYNEQFF	TGTGCCACTAGGGAGAGCTCCTACAATGAGCAGTTCTTC
.	TRBV24-1	TRBJ2-1	.	CATSDSPGVQGRLGNEQFF	TGTGCCACCAGTGATTCCCCGGGGGTGCAGGGGAGGCTCGGCAATGAGCAGTTCTTC
few	TRBV5-1	TRBJ1-1	TRBD1	CASSTPGQGVDTEAFF	TGCGCCAGCAGCACACCGGGACAGGGGGTCGACACTGAAGCTTTCTTT
few	TRBV15	TRBJ1-3	.	CATSRGDGNTIYF	TGTGCCACCAGCAGAGGGGACGGAAACACCATATATTTT
.	TRBV7-9	TRBJ2-5	TRBD2	CASSLPRLAGSQETQYF	TGTGCCAGCAGCCTACCGCGACTAGCGGGAAGCCAAGAGACCCAGTACTTC
few	TRBV18	TRBJ2-7	.	CASSLSLSSYEQYF	TGTGCCAGCTCCCTCTCTCTAAGTTCCTACGAGCAGTACTTC
many	TRBV12-3/TRBV12-4	TRBJ2-3	.	CASSPQLGTSTDTQYF	TGTGCCAGCAGTCCACAACTAGGAACTAGCACAGATACGCAGTATTTT
few	TRBV27	TRBJ1-5	.	CASSLSVRYGNQPQHF	TGTGCCAGCAGTTTATCGGTTAGGTATGGCAATCAGCCCCAGCATTTT
few	TRBV11-2	TRBJ2-7	.	CASSLDKISYEQYF	TGTGCCAGCAGCTTAGACAAGATCTCCTACGAGCAGTACTTC
few	TRBV19	TRBJ2-2	.	CASSTDFTPGELFF	TGTGCCAGTAGCACTGACTTTACCCCCGGGGAGCTGTTTTTT
few	TRBV4-1	TRBJ1-1	TRBD1	CASSQERQGGFTEAFF	TGCGCCAGCAGCCAAGAAAGACAGGGAGGGTTCACTGAAGCTTTCTTT
few	TRBV29-1	TRBJ2-1	TRBD2	CSVEEGERENSYNEQFF	TGCAGCGTTGAAGAAGGTGAGCGGGAGAACTCCTACAATGAGCAGTTCTTC
many	TRBV20-1	TRBJ2-7	.	CSASTTTSYEQYF	TGCAGTGCTTCTACGACGACCTCCTACGAGCAGTACTTC
few	TRBV11-3	TRBJ2-3	.	CASSPPGESTDTQYF	TGTGCCAGCAGCCCGCCGGGGGAAAGCACAGATACGCAGTATTTT
few	TRBV12-3/TRBV12-4	TRBJ2-1	TRBD1	CASSPPGTGGYEQFF	TGTGCCAGCAGCCCTCCCGGGACAGGGGGATATGAGCAGTTCTTC
few	TRBV12-5	TRBJ2-3	TRBD1	CASGQGASDTQYF	TGTGCTAGTGGTCAGGGGGCTTCGGATACGCAGTATTTT
.	TRBV12-5	TRBJ2-1	.	CASGNLVNRQNEQFF	TGTGCTAGTGGAAACCTAGTCAACCGCCAGAATGAGCAGTTCTTC
few	TRBV5-1	TRBJ2-3	.	CASSPLGSKDTQYF	TGCGCCAGCAGCCCCCTCGGGAGTAAAGATACGCAGTATTTT
few	TRBV5-1	TRBJ2-5	TRBD2	CASSYGLAEQETQYF	TGCGCCAGCAGCTATGGACTAGCGGAACAAGAGACCCAGTACTTC
few	TRBV5-6	TRBJ2-2	TRBD1	CASPLTGTGRTGELFF	TGTGCCAGCCCACTAACCGGGACAGGGAGGACCGGGGAGCTGTTTTTT
many	TRBV5-5	TRBJ2-2	.	CASSSRLGYTGELFF	TGTGCCAGCAGCTCCCGTCTGGGGTACACCGGGGAGCTGTTTTTT
.	TRBV20-1	TRBJ2-5	TRBD2	CSAIGLAGGLWETQYF	TGCAGTGCAATCGGACTAGCGGGGGGGCTTTGGGAGACCCAGTACTTC
few	TRBV14	TRBJ2-6	TRBD1	CASSRGQGTGANVLTF	TGTGCCAGCAGCCGCGGACAGGGGACGGGGGCCAACGTCCTGACTTTC